Presented here are 18 T cell receptor beta chains from one specimen sequenced in a study of response to subunit inactivated influenza vaccine. TCRdb processed the RT-PCR reads anew with MiXCR; each CDR3 protein has one entry. The data contain hundreds of thousands of distinct CDR3 sequences, about 18% of them singletons. The starting material was PBMCs from blood, obtained less than 6 days after vaccination. The receptors originated from a man aged 45 to 65 who received an inactivated influenza vaccine.

The rearrangement uses TRBV29-1 and TRBJ2-2, with 7 bases identical to TRBD1. The CDR3 loop spans 15 amino acids. V trimming: 5 bases; J trimming: 3 bases; junction bases outside the gene matches: 9. Germline V lookup: CDR1 SQVTM, CDR2 ANQGSEA. The CDR3 DNA sequence: TGCAGCGTTCTAAACAGGGGCCTCGACACCGGGGAGCTGTTTTTT. It yields the protein CSVLNRGLDTGELFF.

This clonotype was picked up a small number of times. The chain is built from TRBV5-1 and TRBJ2-7; 7 bases are shared with TRBD1. Germline V gene lookup returns CDR1 SGHRS and CDR2 YFSETQ. Losses at the gene ends were 0 bases for V and 4 bases for J; bases not matched to a gene: 4. The length of the CDR3 is 14 residues. CDR3 sequence: CASSLGDSQYEQYF. DNA for the CDR3: TGCGCCAGCAGCTTGGGGGACAGTCAATACGAGCAGTACTTC.

This clonotype came up many times. The chain uses TRBV4-3 and TRBJ2-1; D gene ambiguous. CDR1 LGHNA and CDR2 YSLEER come from the germline V gene. V dropped 0 bases and J dropped 6 bases, with 9 bases sitting between them. The CDR3 totals 14 residues. The chain's CDR3 is CASSQERWGNEQFF. The DNA for the CDR3 is TGCGCCAGCAGCCAAGAAAGGTGGGGCAATGAGCAGTTCTTC.

This clonotype was found a few times. The chain is built from TRBV15 and TRBJ1-1, with 8 bases fitting TRBD1. V shed 3 bases, J shed 4 bases, and the junction held 7 bases outside the gene matches. The CDR3 sequence is 15 residues long. Germline V gene lookup returns CDR1 LNHNV and CDR2 YYDKDF (reference sequence). The CDR3 nucleotides read TGTGCCACCAGCAGCCCAGGGGGCAGGAGCACTGAAGCTTTCTTT. The encoded protein is CATSSPGGRSTEAFF.

The chain combines TRBV3-1 with TRBJ2-1; 8 bases fit TRBD2. This CDR3 is built from 16 residues. Trimming at V came to 3 bases and at J to 0 bases, leaving 4 bases not matched to a gene. Germline values: CDR1 LGHDT, CDR2 YNNKEL (reference sequence). The CDR3 coding sequence is TGTGCCAGCAGCCATTCTAGCGGGTTCTCCTACAATGAGCAGTTCTTC. This sequence encodes CASSHSSGFSYNEQFF.

This clonotype has ten or more counts. J is TRBJ2-3 and V is TRBV3-1; 13 bases are a match to TRBD2. CDR1 and CDR2 (germline): LGHDT, YNNKEL (reference sequence). The CDR3 extends over 16 amino acids. V was clipped by 4 bases and J by 4 bases; unmatched bases: 5. CDR3 loop: CASSRLGLAGADTQYF. CDR3 in DNA: TGTGCCAGCAGCCGGCTCGGACTAGCGGGAGCAGATACGCAGTATTTT.

This clonotype was picked up a small number of times. The chain couples TRBV6-5 to TRBJ1-6, with D hard to call. The CDR3 is made up of 14 amino acids. V was cut by 4 bases and J by 5 bases, with 9 bases left in between. The germline CDR1 and CDR2 sequences are MNHEY and SVGAGI. In DNA form, the CDR3 reads TGTGCCAGCAGTTTAGCAGAAGATAATTCACCCCTCCACTTT. Amino acids: CASSLAEDNSPLHF.

The rearrangement joins TRBV19 to TRBJ2-4, with TRBD1 identical over 7 bases. CDR3 length equals 16 residues. Germline V CDR1 and CDR2: LNHDA, SQIVND (reference sequence). V lost 6 bases and J lost 0; bases outside the gene matches: 8. The CDR3 loop is CASSKQGKGAKNIQYF. CDR3 DNA sequence: TGTGCCAGTAGCAAACAGGGGAAGGGAGCCAAAAACATTCAGTACTTC.

The CDR3 spells CASRDQTYEQYF. The CDR3 DNA follows: TGTGCCAGCAGGGACCAAACCTACGAGCAGTACTTC. The chain uses TRBV27 and TRBJ2-7; no reliable D call. Germline V gives CDR1 MNHEY, CDR2 SMNVEV (reference sequence). With 6 bases removed from V and 2 bases from J, the gap between germline ends came to 8 bases. This CDR3 comprises 12 residues.

This clonotype was recorded a few times. The CDR3 here is CASSEPGHPSSYNEQFF. In DNA form, the CDR3 reads TGTGCCAGCAGTGAACCGGGACACCCGAGCTCCTACAATGAGCAGTTCTTC. The chain carries TRBV28 and TRBJ2-1; TRBD1 might be the D (6 bases). CDR1 MDHEN and CDR2 SYDVKM come from the germline V gene. The CDR3 extends over 17 amino acids. Trimming stripped 5 bases from V and 0 bases from J, with 17 bases between.

The chain joins TRBV11-2 to TRBJ2-4, with 12 nucleotides matching TRBD2. V lost 1 base and J lost 0; bases outside the gene matches: 4. Germline V gives CDR1 SGHAT, CDR2 FQNNGV. This CDR3 is 18 amino acids long. The DNA for the CDR3 is TGTGCCAGCAGCTTAGGTCTAGCGGGAGGGCTAGCCAAAAACATTCAGTACTTC. This translates into CASSLGLAGGLAKNIQYF.

The V gene is TRBV2, the J gene TRBJ2-1; tentative D call: TRBD2 (5 bases). The germline gives CDR1 SNHLY, CDR2 FYNNEI. The germline V and J ends were trimmed by 8 bases and 0 bases, with 11 bases remaining between them. The CDR3 is 14 residues long. The CDR3 sequence: CASSAGSSYNEQFF. In nucleotides, the CDR3 is TGTGCCAGCTCTGCGGGCAGCTCCTACAATGAGCAGTTCTTC. The variable domain in full, completed from reference TRBV2 and TRBJ2-1, reads EPEVTQTPSHQVTQMGQEVILRCVPISNHLYFYWYRQILGQKVEFLVSFYNNEISEKSEIFDDQFSVERPDGSNFTLKIRSTKLEDSAMYFCASSAGSSYNEQFFGPGTRLTVL.

The chain couples TRBV10-3 to TRBJ2-5, with 8 bases fitting TRBD1. The trim removed 2 bases at V and 5 bases at J, leaving 7 bases unmatched. CDR1 ENHRY and CDR2 SYGVKD come from the germline V gene. The CDR3 consists of 15 residues. This CDR3 reads CAISEGSTGGETQYF. CDR3 coding DNA: TGTGCCATCAGTGAGGGCTCTACAGGGGGGGAGACCCAGTACTTC.

This clonotype appeared a few times. The V gene is TRBV4-1, the J gene TRBJ2-2; the D is unclear. CDR1 MGHRA and CDR2 YSYEKL come from the germline V gene. The V gene lost 8 bases and the J gene lost 8 bases, with 12 bases spanning the gap. The CDR3 runs 12 residues. CDR3 coding DNA: TGCGCCAGCTCCACCTCCATGGGGGAGCTGTTTTTT. It specifies CASSTSMGELFF.

This chain links TRBV20-1 with TRBJ2-3, with 7 bases matching TRBD2. Unmatched junction bases numbered 4, after V lost 7 bases and J lost 0 bases. Germline CDR1 is DFQATT and CDR2 is SNEGSKA (reference sequence). The CDR3 loop spans 13 amino acids. The CDR3 DNA reads TGCAGTGTCCTGCGGGGGAGCACAGATACGCAGTATTTT. This gives the protein CSVLRGSTDTQYF.

A few counts support this clonotype. J is TRBJ1-1 and V is TRBV9; 7 positions match TRBD1. The CDR3 has 14 amino acids. With 3 bases clipped from V and 4 bases from J, the junction kept 6 bases outside the gene matches. The germline gives CDR1 SGDLS, CDR2 YYNGEE. CDR3 DNA: TGTGCCAGCAGCGGGAGAAACAGGGGCACTGAAGCTTTCTTT. Translation: CASSGRNRGTEAFF.

This clonotype was seen many times. The rearrangement uses TRBV12-3 or TRBV12-4 and TRBJ2-1; D possibly corresponds to TRBD1 (5 bases). V was shortened by 6 bases and J by 9 bases, with 12 bases between the two germline ends. The CDR3 runs to 12 residues. CDR3: CASSTGVVEQFF. The CDR3 DNA reads as TGTGCCAGCAGCACAGGAGTAGTTGAGCAGTTCTTC.

This clonotype was observed a handful of times. This chain connects TRBV4-3 to TRBJ2-4; a possible D gene is TRBD1 (5 bases). Trimming stripped 0 bases from V and 7 bases from J, with 13 bases between. Germline V gene lookup returns CDR1 LGHNA and CDR2 YSLEER. The CDR3 contains 15 residues. The CDR3 loop reads CASSQDVGRANIQYF. For the CDR3, the DNA is TGCGCCAGCAGCCAAGATGTCGGCAGGGCCAACATTCAGTACTTC.